The sequence of this T cell receptor beta chain was determined in a study of cytomegalovirus exposure and HLA in healthy donors. About the study: Genetic ancestry analysis placed under 90% of the 350 to 500 donors that were genotyped in the Caucasian-associated cluster. Overall study results and limits: A later analysis appeared to link common viral pathogens to several of the most significant clusters. In an earlier analysis, in several hundred donors, most V segments appeared productive either ~90% or ~30% of the time.

In the case of this clone: Antigen specificity is unknown.

13 Jbeta primers and 60 Vbeta primers were used for the PCR. The data were produced by immunoSEQ multiplex PCR, yet TCRdb's version contains in-frame clones alone and is incomplete. The repertoire holds roughly 180,000 clones, 65% to 90% seen once, with around 1.2% in the top ten. This CDR3 is 15 amino acids long. Germline CDR1 and CDR2: SGHRS and YFSETQ. V lost 3 bases and J 3 bases, leaving 13 bases between the germline ends. The chain recombines TRBV5-1 with TRBJ2-1, with TRBD1 as a possible D gene (5 bases). This receptor was obtained from a girl aged 2-10 years in good health and CMV-seropositive. The sequencing sample was made of PBMCs. The CDR3 protein is CASSSQGVGYNEQFF. CDR3 sequence (DNA): TGCGCCAGCAGCTCCCAGGGTGTTGGCTACAATGAGCAGTTCTTC.